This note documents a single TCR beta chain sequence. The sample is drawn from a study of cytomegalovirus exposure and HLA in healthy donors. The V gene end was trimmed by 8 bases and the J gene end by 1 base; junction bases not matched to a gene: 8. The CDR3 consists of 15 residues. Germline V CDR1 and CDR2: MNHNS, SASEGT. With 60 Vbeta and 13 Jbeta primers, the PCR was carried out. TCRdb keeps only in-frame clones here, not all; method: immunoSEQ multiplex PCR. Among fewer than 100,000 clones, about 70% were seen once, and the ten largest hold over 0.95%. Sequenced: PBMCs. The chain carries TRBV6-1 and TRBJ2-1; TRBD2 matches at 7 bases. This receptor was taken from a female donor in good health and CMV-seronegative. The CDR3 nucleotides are TGTGCCAGCGTGGAGCGGGATGGGTCCTACAATGAGCAGTTCTTC. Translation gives CASVERDGSYNEQFF.